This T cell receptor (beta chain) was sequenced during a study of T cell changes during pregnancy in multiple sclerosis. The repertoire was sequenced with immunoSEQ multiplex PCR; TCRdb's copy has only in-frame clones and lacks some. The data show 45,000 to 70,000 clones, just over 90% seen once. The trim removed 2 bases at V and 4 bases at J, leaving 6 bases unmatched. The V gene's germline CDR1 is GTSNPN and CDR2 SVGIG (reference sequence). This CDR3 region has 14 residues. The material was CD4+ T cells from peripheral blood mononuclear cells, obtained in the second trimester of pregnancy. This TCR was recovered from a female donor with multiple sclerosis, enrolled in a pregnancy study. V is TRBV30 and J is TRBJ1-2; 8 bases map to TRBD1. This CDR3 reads CAWSRTGSPYGYTF. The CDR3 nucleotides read TGTGCCTGGAGTCGGACAGGGAGTCCCTATGGCTACACCTTC.